These 26 T cell receptor beta chains share one sample of origin, sequenced in a study of graft-versus-host responses after intestinal transplantation. What these receptors recognize is not known. Sequenced by immunoSEQ multiplex PCR; TCRdb stores in-frame clones only, minus some. The sample lists about 120,000 clones, 85% to 95% occurring once. This sample comprised unstimulated CD4+ T cells sorted from spleen or lymph node cells, obtained before intestinal transplant. These receptors were collected from a human donor who received an intestinal transplant.

The chain is built from TRBV28 and TRBJ2-7; no clear D gene. CDR1 is MDHEN, CDR2 SYDVKM, per germline. V shed 5 bases and J shed 7 bases, with 15 bases lying between them. CDR3 length equals 13 residues. The CDR3 here is CASSRESRWEQYF. As DNA, the CDR3 is TGTGCCAGCAGTCGAGAAAGCCGGTGGGAGCAGTACTTC.

This chain uses TRBV6-5 with TRBJ2-7, with TRBD2 identical over 7 bases. The V gene's germline CDR1 is MNHEY and CDR2 SVGAGI. V gave up 6 bases and J gave up 1 base; unmatched junction bases: 9. This CDR3 contains 15 residues. This CDR3 reads CASRGRGAFSYEQYF. The CDR3 coding sequence is TGTGCCAGCAGGGGGAGGGGTGCTTTTTCCTACGAGCAGTACTTC.

The chain has TRBV5-1 and TRBJ2-6; no clear D gene. The CDR3 extends over 15 amino acids. V lost 4 bases to trimming and J lost 0 bases, with 8 bases between them. From germline, CDR1 is SGHRS and CDR2 YFSETQ. The CDR3 here is CASSPLYSGANVLTF. CDR3 DNA sequence: TGCGCCAGCAGCCCCTTATACTCTGGGGCCAACGTCCTGACTTTC.

The V gene is TRBV2, the J gene TRBJ1-3; D not certain. The CDR3 sequence is 11 residues long. Germline V gene sequence: CDR1 SNHLY, CDR2 FYNNEI. Trimming stripped 10 bases from V and 4 bases from J, with 8 bases between. CDR3: CATSGGNTIYF. The CDR3 DNA sequence: TGTGCCACGAGTGGGGGAAACACCATATATTTT.

V usage is TRBV5-1 and J usage is TRBJ2-3; D may be TRBD2 (5 bases). The length of the CDR3 is 14 residues. Germline assignment: CDR1 SGHRS and CDR2 YFSETQ. Trimming shortened V by 0 bases and J by 1 base, and 6 bases separated the two germline ends. The CDR3 loop reads CASSLVEGTDTQYF. The CDR3 nucleotides read TGCGCCAGCAGCTTGGTGGAGGGCACAGATACGCAGTATTTT.

The gene calls are TRBV4-1 and TRBJ2-3, with 11 bases that match TRBD1. The CDR3 runs to 18 residues. In germline, CDR1 is MGHRA, CDR2 YSYEKL. Trimming took 0 bases from V and 3 from J; bases not matched to a gene: 8. The CDR3: CASSQDAADRGPTDTQYF. CDR3 DNA sequence: TGCGCCAGCAGCCAAGATGCAGCGGACAGGGGGCCGACAGATACGCAGTATTTT.

The rearrangement uses TRBV20-1 and TRBJ1-5, with TRBD1 matching 10 bases. Germline V gives CDR1 DFQATT, CDR2 SNEGSKA (reference sequence). Germline trimming cut 5 bases from V and 16 bases from J; bases unmatched to any gene: 8. The CDR3 is 11 amino acids. The CDR3 bases are TGCAGTGCTGAACCGGGACAGGGGCAACATTTT. As protein: CSAEPGQGQHF.

In this sample, this clone turned up once. The genes are TRBV18 and TRBJ1-3; perhaps TRBD1 as D (5 bases). Trimming removed 3 bases at V and 3 bases at J, with 15 bases between. In germline, CDR1 is KGHSH, CDR2 LQKENI. The CDR3 is 16 residues long. The CDR3 reads CASSPPYMRGGNTIYF. The CDR3 DNA reads as TGTGCCAGCTCACCCCCGTATATGAGGGGTGGAAACACCATATATTTT.

The CDR3 here is CAWSALVVTGELFF. CDR3 DNA: TGTGCCTGGAGTGCTTTGGTGGTTACCGGGGAGCTGTTTTTT. The chain joins TRBV30 to TRBJ2-2, with D unresolved. Deletions cut 1 base from V and 5 bases from J, with 11 bases between. The length of the CDR3 is 14 residues. Germline V gives CDR1 GTSNPN, CDR2 SVGIG (reference sequence).

The chain's CDR3 is CAWRLQGRMTKGKLFF. The CDR3 DNA reads as TGTGCCTGGAGGCTGCAGGGACGGATGACGAAGGGGAAACTGTTTTTT. The chain combines TRBV30 with TRBJ1-4, with a weak D call TRBD1 (5 bases). The germline V and J ends were trimmed by 3 bases and 11 bases, with 25 bases remaining between them. The CDR3 is made up of 16 amino acids. From germline, CDR1 is GTSNPN and CDR2 SVGIG (reference sequence).

V gene TRBV18 combines with J gene TRBJ2-3; maybe TRBD1 (5 bases). V gave up 2 bases and J gave up 3 bases, with 9 bases separating them. From germline, CDR1 is KGHSH and CDR2 LQKENI. The CDR3 spans 14 residues. CDR3 in DNA: TGTGCCAGCTCACCATCAACAGGAACAGATACGCAGTATTTT. Encoded protein: CASSPSTGTDTQYF.

The CDR3 loop is CASSQDRLAGPIYEQYF. The CDR3 coding sequence is TGTGCCAGCAGCCAAGATCGGCTAGCGGGCCCAATCTACGAGCAGTACTTC. This chain connects TRBV14 to TRBJ2-7; 8 bases agree with TRBD2. This CDR3 has 17 amino acids. V shed 0 bases and J 3 bases; nucleotides not matched to a gene: 10. Germline V lookup: CDR1 SGHDN, CDR2 FVKESK.

The chain couples TRBV28 to TRBJ2-1; TRBD1 agrees at 8 bases. Germline values: CDR1 MDHEN, CDR2 SYDVKM. This CDR3 comprises 14 residues. V shed 8 bases and J 2 bases; nucleotides not matched to a gene: 5. This CDR3 reads CASGRTGPYNEQFF. In DNA, the CDR3 is TGTGCCAGCGGACGGACAGGGCCCTACAATGAGCAGTTCTTC.

The chain uses TRBV5-1 and TRBJ2-1, with 12 bases that match TRBD2. The J segment lost 5 bases and the V segment lost 3 bases, leaving 6 bases of the junction unmatched. Germline V gene lookup returns CDR1 SGHRS and CDR2 YFSETQ. CDR3 length: 16 amino acids. CDR3 bases: TGCGCCAGCAGCTGGGCTAGCGGGAGGGGAAACAATGAGCAGTTCTTC. This translates into CASSWASGRGNNEQFF.

The CDR3 DNA follows: TGTGCCAGCAGTTACTCTGTAGGGACAGGGAAGGGCTACACCTTC. This translates into CASSYSVGTGKGYTF. This chain joins TRBV6-5 and TRBJ1-2; TRBD1 agrees at 9 bases. Germline V gene sequence: CDR1 MNHEY, CDR2 SVGAGI. The CDR3 is made up of 15 amino acids. The junction had 7 bases not matched to a gene; V was cut back by 0 bases and J by 8 bases.

The chain joins TRBV7-9 to TRBJ2-7; D is undetermined. The CDR3 loop spans 15 amino acids. The ends were cut back, 1 base at V and 0 bases at J, with 10 bases in the middle. Germline V CDR1 and CDR2: SEHNR, FQNEAQ (reference sequence). This chain's CDR3 is CASSLGSPDSYEQYF. Written as DNA, the CDR3 is TGTGCCAGCAGCTTAGGGTCGCCAGACTCCTACGAGCAGTACTTC.

This clone has only a few counts. V gene TRBV6-6 combines with J gene TRBJ2-7; no clear D gene. Germline-derived CDR1 and CDR2 are MNHNY and SVGAGI (reference sequence). V lost 4 bases and J lost 2, with 9 bases in between. The length of the CDR3 is 13 residues. This CDR3 reads CASSFGRTYEQYF. CDR3 nucleotide sequence: TGTGCCAGCAGTTTTGGCAGGACCTACGAGCAGTACTTC.

The chain employs TRBV6-5 and TRBJ2-1, with 9 bases matching TRBD2. V dropped 8 bases and J dropped 7; count of bases not matched to a gene: 12. Germline V lookup: CDR1 MNHEY, CDR2 SVGAGI. The CDR3 is 15 residues long. In DNA form, the CDR3 reads TGTGCCAGCCTACCGGTAGCGGGAGTATCAAATGAGCAGTTCTTC. Translated: CASLPVAGVSNEQFF.

This rearrangement joins TRBV5-4 to TRBJ2-5, with 16 bases matching TRBD2. Looked up from germline, CDR1 is SGHNT and CDR2 is YYREEE (reference sequence). V was clipped by 3 bases and J by 5 bases; unmatched bases: 4. The CDR3 has 16 amino acids. CDR3 nucleotide sequence: TGTGCCAGCAGCTCTGGGGGACTAGCGGGAGGGGAGACCCAGTACTTC. Protein: CASSSGGLAGGETQYF.

The chain uses TRBV10-3 and TRBJ2-3; either TRBD1 or TRBD2 may fit D (5 bases each). This CDR3 spans 13 amino acids. In germline, CDR1 is ENHRY, CDR2 SYGVKD. The ends were cut back, 3 bases at V and 6 bases at J, with 10 bases in the middle. CDR3 nucleotide sequence: TGTGCCATCAGTGATGGGGGTTCGGATACGCAGTATTTT. Translation: CAISDGGSDTQYF.

The chain is built from TRBV6-1 and TRBJ1-1; D not certain. Germline V CDR1 and CDR2: MNHNS, SASEGT. The CDR3 is made up of 14 amino acids. V shed 6 bases and J shed 0 bases, with 11 bases lying between them. The CDR3 reads CASRPSIMNTEAFF. CDR3 sequence (DNA): TGTGCCAGCAGGCCCTCTATTATGAACACTGAAGCTTTCTTT.

The V and J genes are TRBV25-1 and TRBJ2-1; D possibly matches TRBD1 or TRBD2 (7 bases each). CDR1 and CDR2 from the germline V gene are MGHDK and SYGVNS. The CDR3 consists of 16 residues. Trimming stripped 7 bases from V and 0 bases from J, with 16 bases between. The CDR3 DNA follows: TGTGCCAGCATGATGACAGGGAGGGGCTCCTACAATGAGCAGTTCTTC. As protein: CASMMTGRGSYNEQFF.

The V gene is TRBV5-1, the J gene TRBJ2-5; the match to TRBD2 covers 7 bases. Unmatched junction bases numbered 7, after V lost 4 bases and J lost 4 bases. CDR1 SGHRS and CDR2 YFSETQ come from the germline V gene. This CDR3 is built from 14 residues. The CDR3 DNA reads TGCGCCAGCAGCATTCTTTCTAGCGGAGAGACCCAGTACTTC. This sequence encodes CASSILSSGETQYF.

This rearrangement joins TRBV28 to TRBJ2-3; 11 nucleotides agree with TRBD1. The V segment lost 4 bases and the J segment 3 bases; nucleotides outside the gene matches: 6. This CDR3 is 16 amino acids long. Germline lookup yields CDR1 MDHEN and CDR2 SYDVKM. CDR3 in amino acids: CASSSWTGGETDTQYF. The CDR3 DNA follows: TGTGCCAGCAGTTCGTGGACAGGGGGCGAAACAGATACGCAGTATTTT.

The CDR3 DNA reads as TGTGCCTGGAGTGTTGCGGGGATTCGGGAGACCCAGTACTTC. Amino acid sequence: CAWSVAGIRETQYF. The J gene is TRBJ2-5, the V gene TRBV30; possible D gene TRBD2, 6 bases. Deletions cut 0 bases from V and 5 bases from J, with 13 bases between. This CDR3 spans 14 amino acids. Per germline, CDR1 GTSNPN and CDR2 SVGIG (reference sequence).

The chain recombines TRBV6-1 with TRBJ1-2; TRBD1 agrees at 7 bases. Germline CDR1 and CDR2: MNHNS and SASEGT. The CDR3 contains 15 residues. The V gene end was trimmed by 4 bases and the J gene end by 7 bases; junction bases not matched to a gene: 12. The CDR3 spells CASSVLRQGLVGYTF. The CDR3 region has the DNA TGTGCCAGCAGTGTCTTACGACAGGGTTTGGTTGGCTACACCTTC.